What follows are 18 T cell receptor beta chains derived from one specimen sequenced in a study of blood T cell repertoires in COVID-19. TCRdb keeps only in-frame clones here, not all; method: immunoSEQ multiplex PCR. Counted here are roughly 47,000 clones, around 89% occurring once; the ten biggest clones make up 15% to 17%. Input material: peripheral blood. These receptors originate from a man in his 70s with active COVID-19.

J is TRBJ2-5 and V is TRBV2, with 7 bases fitting TRBD1. The length of the CDR3 is 15 residues. The trim removed 3 bases at V and 1 base at J, leaving 5 bases unmatched. Germline V lookup: CDR1 SNHLY, CDR2 FYNNEI. CDR3 sequence (DNA): TGTGCCAGCAGTGACCCTACAGGGGTCCAAGAGACCCAGTACTTC. Its translation: CASSDPTGVQETQYF.

The gene calls are TRBV7-2 and TRBJ2-7; the match to TRBD1 covers 8 bases. This CDR3 contains 13 residues. Germline V gene sequence: CDR1 SGHTA, CDR2 FQGNSA. Trimming took 6 bases from V and 7 from J; bases not matched to a gene: 8. The CDR3 bases are TGTGCCAGCAGAACTGGACAGGGTGGGGAGCAGTACTTC. It is translated as CASRTGQGGEQYF. Filled out from reference TRBV7-2 and TRBJ2-7, the complete variable domain reads GAGVSQSPSNKVTEKGKDVELRCDPISGHTALYWYRQSLGQGLEFLIYFQGNSAPDKSGLPSDRFSAERTGGSVSTLTIQRTQQEDSAVYLCASRTGQGGEQYFGPGTRLTVT.

The chain combines TRBV7-2 with TRBJ1-6, with D perhaps TRBD1 (5 bases). Looked up from germline, CDR1 is SGHTA and CDR2 is FQGNSA. The CDR3 contains 15 residues. Trimming pared 1 base from V and 9 bases from J, leaving 13 bases between. The CDR3 bases are TGTGCCAGCAGCTTAGGGTCAGGGAGGAGTTCACCCCTCCACTTT. This codes for CASSLGSGRSSPLHF. Together with reference TRBV7-2 and TRBJ1-6, the CDR3 gives the full variable domain: GAGVSQSPSNKVTEKGKDVELRCDPISGHTALYWYRQSLGQGLEFLIYFQGNSAPDKSGLPSDRFSAERTGGSVSTLTIQRTQQEDSAVYLCASSLGSGRSSPLHFGNGTRLTVT.

There are a few counts of this clone. The V and J genes are TRBV7-8 and TRBJ2-1, with TRBD1 matching 9 bases. Trimming removed 6 bases from V and 9 bases from J; junction bases left unmatched: 9. The germline gives CDR1 SGHVS, CDR2 FQNEAQ. CDR3 length: 14 amino acids. CDR3 sequence: CASRTQGALGEQFF. CDR3 in DNA: TGTGCCAGCAGAACACAGGGGGCCCTGGGTGAGCAGTTCTTC.

The chain couples TRBV5-1 to TRBJ1-3; 9 nucleotides line up with TRBD1. The CDR3 sequence is 17 residues long. Trimming at V came to 6 bases and at J to 0 bases, leaving 10 bases not matched to a gene. Per the germline V gene, CDR1 is SGHRS and CDR2 is YFSETQ. The CDR3 DNA follows: TGCGCCAGCACCTACGGACAGGGGCGAAGCTCTGGAAACACCATATATTTT. It yields the protein CASTYGQGRSSGNTIYF.

The J gene is TRBJ2-7, the V gene TRBV5-1; the match to TRBD2 covers 9 bases. J gave up 3 bases and V 2 bases, and 15 bases lay outside the gene matches. This CDR3 is built from 18 residues. Germline V gives CDR1 SGHRS, CDR2 YFSETQ. CDR3 residues: CASSFGPSGDMFSYEQYF. CDR3 sequence (DNA): TGCGCCAGCAGCTTTGGCCCTAGCGGGGACATGTTTAGCTACGAGCAGTACTTC.

This rearrangement joins TRBV18 to TRBJ2-7; TRBD1 matches at 7 bases. This CDR3 has 15 residues. Germline V CDR1 and CDR2: KGHSH, LQKENI. The V and J ends lost 0 bases and 1 base, in that order; junction bases with no gene match: 3. The CDR3 region has the DNA TGTGCCAGCTCACCACCTTCGGGACAGTCCTACGAGCAGTACTTC. Its translation: CASSPPSGQSYEQYF.

V gene TRBV20-1 combines with J gene TRBJ2-7; TRBD2 is a possible D gene (6 bases). The CDR3 totals 11 residues. Trimming removed 4 bases at V and 4 bases at J, with 8 bases between. Germline V gene lookup returns CDR1 DFQATT and CDR2 SNEGSKA (reference sequence). CDR3 coding DNA: TGCAGTGCTATGGAGGGGTACGAGCAGTACTTC. It specifies CSAMEGYEQYF.

This clone has a single count. The DNA of the CDR3 is TGTGCCAGCAGCCCTGGGGGGGCGATACCCTCCTACGAGCAGTACTTC. It specifies CASSPGGAIPSYEQYF. V usage is TRBV6-2 or TRBV6-3 and J usage is TRBJ2-7, with TRBD2 as a possible D gene (7 bases). CDR3 length: 16 residues. CDR1 and CDR2 (germline): MNHEY, SVGEGT. Trimming shortened V by 6 bases and J by 0 bases, and 18 bases separated the two germline ends.

This chain uses TRBV9 with TRBJ1-1; the D is unclear. Deletions cut 3 bases from V and 5 bases from J, with 11 bases between. Germline assignment: CDR1 SGDLS and CDR2 YYNGEE. This CDR3 has 13 residues. This CDR3 reads CASSASGWTEAFF. DNA of the CDR3: TGTGCCAGCAGCGCATCCGGGTGGACTGAAGCTTTCTTT.

This chain connects TRBV6-4 to TRBJ1-2; 7 bases map to TRBD1. V was clipped by 4 bases and J by 7 bases; unmatched bases: 9. The CDR3 sequence is 14 residues long. Looked up from germline, CDR1 is MRHNA and CDR2 is SNTAGT. CDR3 DNA sequence: TGTGCCAGCAGTGCCCCCGTAAGACAGGGTGGCTACACCTTC. Protein sequence: CASSAPVRQGGYTF.

Details on this clone: An end of the junction does not agree with germline; a read error may underlie this. V is TRBV4-1 and J is TRBJ2-7, with a possible D match to TRBD2 (5 bases). The CDR3 loop spans 11 amino acids. Germline V gives CDR1 MGHRA, CDR2 YSYEKL. This chain's CDR3 is CASSQERVHAF. The CDR3 DNA sequence: TGCGCCAGCAGCCAAGAGAGGGTCCACGCGTTC.

The genes are TRBV7-8 and TRBJ2-3; D perhaps matches TRBD1 (5 bases). The CDR3 is 15 residues long. V shed 4 bases and J shed 0 bases, with 11 bases lying between them. Germline V gives CDR1 SGHVS, CDR2 FQNEAQ. The CDR3 is CASSSRGTSTDTQYF. CDR3 DNA sequence: TGTGCCAGCAGCTCTAGGGGTACTAGCACAGATACGCAGTATTTT. Looking up the rest from reference TRBV7-8 and TRBJ2-3 gives the full variable domain: GAGVSQSPRYKVAKRGQDVALRCDPISGHVSLFWYQQALGQGPEFLTYFQNEAQLDKSGLPSDRFFAERPEGSVSTLKIQRTQQEDSAVYLCASSSRGTSTDTQYFGPGTRLTVL.

The gene calls are TRBV5-6 and TRBJ2-5; 8 bases agree with TRBD1. After removal of 0 bases from V and 5 bases from J, the junction contained 9 bases not matched to a gene. Germline CDR1 is SGHDT and CDR2 is YYEEEE. This CDR3 comprises 16 residues. Here the CDR3 DNA reads TGTGCCAGCAGCTTGGCTGGGACAGGCAGGGGTGAGACCCAGTACTTC. It specifies CASSLAGTGRGETQYF. The full variable domain, in which reference TRBV5-6 and TRBJ2-5 provide the parts outside the CDR3, is DAGVTQSPTHLIKTRGQQVTLRCSPKSGHDTVSWYQQALGQGPQFIFQYYEEEERQRGNFPDRFSGHQFPNYSSELNVNALLLGDSALYLCASSLAGTGRGETQYFGPGTRLLVL.

V usage is TRBV11-2 and J usage is TRBJ2-5; TRBD1 agrees at 7 bases. CDR1 SGHAT and CDR2 FQNNGV come from the germline V gene. The ends lost 5 bases at V and 5 bases at J; junction bases unmatched: 5. This CDR3 spans 13 amino acids. The CDR3 sequence is CASSPTGMETQYF. In DNA, the CDR3 is TGTGCCAGCAGCCCGACAGGGATGGAGACCCAGTACTTC.

The rearrangement uses TRBV6-4 and TRBJ2-1, with 8 positions matching TRBD1. After removal of 1 base from V and 1 base from J, the junction contained 3 bases not matched to a gene. Germline loops: CDR1 MRHNA, CDR2 SNTAGT. CDR3 length equals 16 residues. In nucleotides, the CDR3 is TGTGCCAGCAGTGACTATGGGACAGGATCCTACAATGAGCAGTTCTTC. This gives the protein CASSDYGTGSYNEQFF.

The sample holds one count of this clone. The chain couples TRBV14 to TRBJ2-3; 8 bases align to TRBD2. CDR3 length: 16 residues. V dropped 4 bases and J dropped 5; count of bases not matched to a gene: 11. Looked up from germline, CDR1 is SGHDN and CDR2 is FVKESK. The CDR3 DNA is TGTGCCAGCAGCCCCCTGGGAGCGGGGGTTGGAGATACGCAGTATTTT. This gives the protein CASSPLGAGVGDTQYF.

This clone was recorded only once. The chain has TRBV18 and TRBJ1-6; 7 nucleotides align to TRBD1. This CDR3 is built from 14 residues. Unmatched junction bases numbered 1, after V lost 3 bases and J lost 5 bases. The germline CDR1 and CDR2 sequences are KGHSH and LQKENI. CDR3 in amino acids: CASSPGTDNSPLHF. The DNA of the CDR3 is TGTGCCAGCTCACCTGGGACAGATAATTCACCCCTCCACTTT.